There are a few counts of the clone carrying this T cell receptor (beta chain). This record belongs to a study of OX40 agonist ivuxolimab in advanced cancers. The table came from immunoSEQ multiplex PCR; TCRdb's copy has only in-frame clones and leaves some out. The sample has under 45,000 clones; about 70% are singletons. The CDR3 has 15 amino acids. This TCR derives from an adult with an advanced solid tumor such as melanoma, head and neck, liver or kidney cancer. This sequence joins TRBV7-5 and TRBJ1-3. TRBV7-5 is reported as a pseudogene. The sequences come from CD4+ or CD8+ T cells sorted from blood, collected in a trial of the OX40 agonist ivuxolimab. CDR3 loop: CASSLTTYSGNTIYF. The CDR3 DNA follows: TGTGCCAGCAGCTTAACCACTTACTCTGGAAACACCATATATTTT.